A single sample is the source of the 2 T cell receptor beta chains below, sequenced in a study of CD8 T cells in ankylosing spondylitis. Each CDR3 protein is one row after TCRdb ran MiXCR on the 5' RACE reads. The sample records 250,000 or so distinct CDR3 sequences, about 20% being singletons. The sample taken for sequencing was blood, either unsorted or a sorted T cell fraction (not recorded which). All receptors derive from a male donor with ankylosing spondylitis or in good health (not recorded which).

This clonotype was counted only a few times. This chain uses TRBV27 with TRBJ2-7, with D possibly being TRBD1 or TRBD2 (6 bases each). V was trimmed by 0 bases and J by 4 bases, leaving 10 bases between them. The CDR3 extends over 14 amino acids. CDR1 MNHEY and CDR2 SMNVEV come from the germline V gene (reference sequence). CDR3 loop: CASSLSTRGYEQYF. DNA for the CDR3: TGTGCCAGCAGTTTATCGACTAGGGGGTACGAGCAGTACTTC.

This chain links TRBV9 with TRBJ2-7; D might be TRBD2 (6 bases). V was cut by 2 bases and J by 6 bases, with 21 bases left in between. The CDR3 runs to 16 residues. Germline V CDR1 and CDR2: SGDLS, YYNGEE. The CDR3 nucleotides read TGTGCCAGCAGCGTCCAACAGCGGGCCGGTAAACCCGAGCAGTACTTC. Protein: CASSVQQRAGKPEQYF.